The 12 T cell receptor beta chains presented below share a single source sample, sequenced in a study of T cells after yellow fever vaccination. TCRdb reprocessed the 5' RACE reads via MiXCR and lists one record per CDR3 protein. In the table there are a few hundred thousand distinct CDR3 sequences, about 5.2% of which are singletons. Sequenced material: CD4+ T cells sorted from PBMCs, taken on the day of the yellow fever booster vaccination. The receptor set was obtained from a man between 18 and 29 years old who received the YFV17D yellow fever vaccine.

This clonotype was counted between two and nine times. The gene calls are TRBV15 and TRBJ2-5; D unclear. V was shortened by 5 bases and J by 4 bases, with 14 bases between the two germline ends. Germline assignment: CDR1 LNHNV and CDR2 YYDKDF (reference sequence). This CDR3 spans 14 amino acids. Here the CDR3 DNA reads TGTGCCACCAGCCCCCGTAGAGCGCGAGAGACCCAGTACTTC. The encoded protein is CATSPRRARETQYF.

The rearrangement joins TRBV12-3 or TRBV12-4 to TRBJ2-1, with 11 bases aligning to TRBD2. Germline trimming cut 1 base from V and 8 bases from J; bases unmatched to any gene: 4. The CDR3 totals 15 residues. CDR3 coding DNA: TGTGCCAGCAGTTTAGTAGCGGGGGGGGTGTATGAGCAGTTCTTC. The encoded protein is CASSLVAGGVYEQFF.

This clonotype was counted at least ten times. The chain joins TRBV4-3 to TRBJ1-1, with D hard to call. The V gene's germline CDR1 is LGHNA and CDR2 YSLEER. Deletions cut 0 bases from V and 1 base from J, with 6 bases between. The CDR3 runs 14 residues. The CDR3 is CASSQEIGNTEAFF. CDR3 DNA sequence: TGCGCCAGCAGCCAAGAGATTGGGAACACTGAAGCTTTCTTT.

There are many counts of this clonotype. The rearrangement links TRBV19 to TRBJ2-6; D gene ambiguous. This CDR3 spans 16 amino acids. V lost 7 bases and J lost 0, with 13 bases in between. The germline V gene has CDR1 LNHDA and CDR2 SQIVND (reference sequence). CDR3 residues: CASTTSAVSGANVLTF. The CDR3 DNA follows: TGTGCCAGTACCACCTCTGCCGTCTCTGGGGCCAACGTCCTGACTTTC.

This clonotype occurred a few times. This chain joins TRBV19 and TRBJ2-1; D possibly matches TRBD1 or TRBD2 (5 bases each). The CDR3 consists of 13 residues. Between the trimmed V and J ends, which lost 4 bases and 3 bases, there was a span of 7 bases. In germline, CDR1 is LNHDA, CDR2 SQIVND (reference sequence). The CDR3 sequence: CASSRGIYNEQFF. Written as DNA, the CDR3 is TGTGCCAGTAGTAGGGGGATCTACAATGAGCAGTTCTTC. Looking up the rest from reference TRBV19 and TRBJ2-1 gives the full variable domain: DGGITQSPKYLFRKEGQNVTLSCEQNLNHDAMYWYRQDPGQGLRLIYYSQIVNDFQKGDIAEGYSVSREKKESFPLTVTSAQKNPTAFYLCASSRGIYNEQFFGPGTRLTVL.

This clonotype was seen more than once but under ten times. This sequence joins TRBV7-2 and TRBJ1-1; 7 bases are a match to TRBD1. Germline V gives CDR1 SGHTA, CDR2 FQGNSA. The CDR3 is 15 residues long. The V segment lost 2 bases and the J segment 0 bases; nucleotides outside the gene matches: 3. In nucleotides, the CDR3 is TGTGCCAGCAGCTTATGGGGACAGATGAACACTGAAGCTTTCTTT. Its protein product is CASSLWGQMNTEAFF.

This clonotype was picked up many times. The chain recombines TRBV9 with TRBJ1-1; TRBD1 matches at 10 bases. Germline V gene lookup returns CDR1 SGDLS and CDR2 YYNGEE. V lost 4 bases to trimming and J lost 5 bases; unmatched junction nucleotides: 11. The CDR3 covers 16 residues. This CDR3 is CASSTGTGAKITEAFF. The CDR3 coding sequence is TGTGCCAGCAGCACCGGGACAGGGGCGAAGATTACTGAAGCTTTCTTT.

This chain links TRBV4-3 with TRBJ2-1; tentatively, D is TRBD2 (8 bases). Trimming pared 0 bases from V and 6 bases from J, leaving 30 bases between. CDR3 length: 21 amino acids. Germline CDR1 LGHNA, CDR2 YSLEER. The CDR3 DNA reads as TGCGCCAGCAGCCAAGACCTCTGGGCGGGGGGTCCGCAGACAGGGAGCAATGAGCAGTTCTTC. It translates to CASSQDLWAGGPQTGSNEQFF.

The chain is built from TRBV9 and TRBJ1-2; D perhaps matches TRBD1 (5 bases). Germline V gives CDR1 SGDLS, CDR2 YYNGEE. The CDR3 runs to 14 residues. The V end lost 0 bases, the J end lost 4 bases, and 10 bases lay between the germline ends. CDR3 protein: CASSVGDSPYGYTF. The CDR3 DNA reads TGTGCCAGCAGCGTAGGTGACAGCCCCTATGGCTACACCTTC. Looking up the rest from reference TRBV9 and TRBJ1-2 gives the full variable domain: DSGVTQTPKHLITATGQRVTLRCSPRSGDLSVYWYQQSLDQGLQFLIQYYNGEERAKGNILERFSAQQFPDLHSELNLSSLELGDSALYFCASSVGDSPYGYTFGSGTRLTVV.

The chain employs TRBV6-1 and TRBJ2-3, with 8 bases lining up with TRBD2. Germline V lookup: CDR1 MNHNS, CDR2 SASEGT. The CDR3 contains 16 residues. Germline trimming cut 2 bases from V and 2 bases from J; bases unmatched to any gene: 6. The CDR3 is CASSEWSSGSTDTQYF. CDR3 nucleotide sequence: TGTGCCAGCAGTGAATGGTCTAGCGGGTCCACAGATACGCAGTATTTT.

This chain links TRBV18 with TRBJ2-3, with D unresolved. CDR1 is KGHSH, CDR2 LQKENI, per germline. CDR3 size: 13 residues. V lost 2 bases, J lost 3 bases, and 6 bases lay in between. CDR3 amino acids: CASSPSDTDTQYF. The DNA for the CDR3 is TGTGCCAGCTCACCATCGGATACAGATACGCAGTATTTT. The whole variable domain, remainder taken from reference TRBV18 and TRBJ2-3, is NAGVMQNPRHLVRRRGQEARLRCSPMKGHSHVYWYRQLPEEGLKFMVYLQKENIIDESGMPKERFSAEFPKEGPSILRIQQVVRGDSAAYFCASSPSDTDTQYFGPGTRLTVL.

In its sample, this clonotype was seen many times. The chain is built from TRBV20-1 and TRBJ2-1, with TRBD2 matching 7 bases. Germline V lookup: CDR1 DFQATT, CDR2 SNEGSKA (reference sequence). J was trimmed by 5 bases and V by 1 base; bases with no gene match: 5. This CDR3 has 14 residues. The DNA for the CDR3 is TGCAGTGCTAGAGTGGCTAGCGGCAACAATGAGCAGTTCTTC. This translates into CSARVASGNNEQFF.